This paragraph reports one T cell receptor (beta chain). The antigen remains undetermined. The data were taken from a study of T cell responses to AZD1222 COVID-19 vaccine. Study results and limitations: Spike-specific TCR breadth and depth were elevated following two AZD1222 doses.

The repertoire was sequenced with immunoSEQ multiplex PCR; TCRdb's copy has only in-frame clones and lacks some. Of more than 80,000 clones detected, just over 90% appear once; the ten largest clones hold about a fifth. V lost 3 bases and J 1 base, leaving 12 bases between the germline ends. Germline CDR1 DFQATT, CDR2 SNEGSKA (reference sequence). The CDR3 has 14 residues. The TCR originated in an adult in good health. Sample: peripheral blood, taken on day 0 of AZD1222 vaccination. V gene TRBV20-1 combines with J gene TRBJ1-1; D remains ambiguous. The CDR3 sequence: CSASLGNPNTEAFF. The CDR3, as DNA: TGCAGTGCTAGTTTGGGGAACCCGAACACTGAAGCTTTCTTT.